The source of this T cell receptor beta chain is a study of T cell repertoires in cytomegalovirus infection. MiXCR was run by TCRdb on the reads, yielding one entry per CDR3 protein. The table has around 300,000 distinct CDR3 sequences, around 20% seen once. CDR3 size: 16 residues. CDR1 and CDR2 (germline): DFQATT, SNEGSKA (reference sequence). Trimming pared 6 bases from V and 0 bases from J, leaving 17 bases between. As to this clonotype: The antigen remains unidentified.

The rearrangement links TRBV20-1 to TRBJ1-4; tentative D call: TRBD1 (6 bases). The sample in question was cultured PBMCs, obtained from culture after CMV antigen stimulation. The sequence was collected from a human donor in good health (CMV status not recorded). Some clones in this sample may be carry-over from other donors' samples. The CDR3 DNA reads as TGCAGTGCCACCAAACAGGGCGTCGCAACTAATGAAAAACTGTTTTTT. Translated: CSATKQGVATNEKLFF.